This is a list of T cell receptor beta chains from one sample in a study of Graves' ophthalmopathy and Graves' hyperthyroidism. TCRdb recomputed calls from the multiplex PCR reads with MiXCR, one row per CDR3 protein. The sample shows a few hundred thousand distinct CDR3 sequences, 35% to 45% of them seen only once. Sequenced sample: peripheral blood or thyroid tissue (not recorded which). Receptor source: an adult man with Graves' hyperthyroidism. Both conserved end residues are part of each CDR3. D genes are given only for firm matches. Where a row states a size, it is once, few, many or the class of an expanded clone; other rows omit it.

TRBV20-1	TRBJ2-1	few	TRBD1	TGCAGTGCTAGAGATAGTGACAGGGTGATTAGGAATGAGCAGTTCTTC	CSARDSDRVIRNEQFF
TRBV29-1	TRBJ2-1	many	TRBD1	TGCAGCGGTAAGACAGGGCCGACGGAGCAGTTCTTC	CSGKTGPTEQFF
TRBV2	TRBJ2-7	few	TRBD1	TGTGCCAGCAGTGAGACAGGGATCGAGCAGTACTTC	CASSETGIEQYF
TRBV7-2	TRBJ1-1	NA	TRBD1	TGTGCCAGCAGCCCCCCCGGGACAGGGTTATGGGCTGAAGCTTTCTTT	CASSPPGTGLWAEAFF
TRBV20-1	TRBJ1-5	few	TRBD1	TGCAGTGCTATAAAGGTCGGTTCGGGACAGGGGAATCAGCCCCAGCATTTT	CSAIKVGSGQGNQPQHF
TRBV18	TRBJ1-2	NA	NA	TGTGCCGGCTCCCCCCAGACGGGAGGCTACACCTTC	CAGSPQTGGYTF
TRBV7-2	TRBJ2-3	NA	NA	TGTGCCAGCAGCTCACAGACAGGACTCACAGATACGCAGTATTTT	CASSSQTGLTDTQYF
TRBV29-1	TRBJ1-2	NA	NA	TGCAGCGTCCCAGGACCCTATGGCTACACCTTC	CSVPGPYGYTF
TRBV10-2	TRBJ1-2	NA	NA	TGCGCCAGCAGTGAGTCGAATGGCCAGGGCTATGGCTACACCTTC	CASSESNGQGYGYTF
TRBV7-2	TRBJ2-5	few	TRBD2	TGTGCCAGCAGCTTAGGTCCCGGACTAGCGGGGCAAGAGACCCAGTACTTC	CASSLGPGLAGQETQYF
TRBV10-3	TRBJ2-7	NA	TRBD2	TGTGCCAGCAGTGAAGAAATGAGGGGAGGGTTTACCTACGAGCAGTACTTC	CASSEEMRGGFTYEQYF
TRBV10-3	TRBJ2-7	few	TRBD1	TGTGCCAGCAGTCGTCCGGGACAGAAGTCCTACGAGCAGTACTTC	CASSRPGQKSYEQYF
TRBV19	TRBJ1-5	many	TRBD1	TGTGCCAGTAGTCCCAAACAGGGGAGGGAAAATCAGCCCCAGCATTTT	CASSPKQGRENQPQHF
TRBV24-1	TRBJ1-1	NA	TRBD1	TGTGCCACCAGTGACCTGACAGGGACCACTGAAGCTTCCTTT	CATSDLTGTTEASF
TRBV20-1	TRBJ1-2	NA	NA	TGCAGTGCTGGAGCGCTCGGGGTCTATGGCTACACCTTC	CSAGALGVYGYTF
TRBV7-9	TRBJ2-2	many	TRBD2	TGTGCCAGCACCGGGACTAGCGGGAACACCGGGGAGCTGTTTTTT	CASTGTSGNTGELFF
TRBV6-1	TRBJ2-7	once	TRBD2	TGTGCCAGCATGAAGAGTTTGAGGACTAGCCGGGTCGTGGGCGAGCAGTACTTC	CASMKSLRTSRVVGEQYF
TRBV24-1	TRBJ2-2	NA	NA	TGTGCCACCAGTGAGGATCAGGGGAACACCGGGGAGCTGTTTTTT	CATSEDQGNTGELFF
TRBV10-3	TRBJ1-6	NA	NA	TGTGCCATCAGTGGTCATAGCGGAGAGGATTCACCCCTCCACTTT	CAISGHSGEDSPLHF
TRBV29-1	TRBJ1-1	once	NA	TGCAGCGTTGAGGGGTGGCGAGCTTTCTTT	CSVEGWRAFF
TRBV7-9	TRBJ2-7	many	TRBD1	TGTGCCAGCAGCCGAGGGACAGATTACGAGCAGTACTTC	CASSRGTDYEQYF
TRBV28	TRBJ2-6	many	NA	TGTGCCAGCAGTTTAGGGGCCAGGGAGACTTTC	CASSLGARETF
TRBV28	TRBJ1-6	few	NA	TGTGCCAGCACCCCTCCCCCGTTGGGGGGGAATTCACCCCTCCACTTT	CASTPPPLGGNSPLHF
TRBV7-2	TRBJ2-1	once	TRBD2	TGTGCCAGCAGCTTAGCGAGGAGCGGGGGGGCCCTTAAGCAGTTCTTC	CASSLARSGGALKQFF
TRBV7-4	TRBJ1-1	NA	NA	TGTGCCAGCAGCTTTGAGGGAGGGGCGTTTTCTCTAGCTGAAGCTTTCTTT	CASSFEGGAFSLAEAFF
TRBV10-1	TRBJ1-1	few	NA	TGCGCCAGCAGTGAATTTTTCCTGGACAGCTCTAACACTGAAGCTTTCTTT	CASSEFFLDSSNTEAFF
TRBV19	TRBJ1-5	many	NA	TGTGCCAGTAGTATTGCAGGATCCATATATAGCAATCAGCCCCAGCATTTT	CASSIAGSIYSNQPQHF
TRBV2	TRBJ1-1	NA	TRBD1	TGTGCCAGCAGAGGACAGGACCCGAACACTGAAGCTTTCTTT	CASRGQDPNTEAFF
TRBV7-8	TRBJ2-7	NA	NA	TGTGCCATCAGTTTCTTGGCTGGGGCCTACGAGCAGTACTTC	CAISFLAGAYEQYF
TRBV7-9	TRBJ1-2	many	TRBD1	TGTGCCAGCAGCTTCGGACAGGGCCACTATGGCTACACCTTC	CASSFGQGHYGYTF
TRBV7-2	TRBJ1-1	many	NA	TGTGCCAGCAGCTTAACGGCCATGAACACTGAAGCTTTCTTT	CASSLTAMNTEAFF
TRBV19	TRBJ2-7	many	NA	TGTGCCGGTAGTCTCTCAGGATCCTACGAGCAGTACTTC	CAGSLSGSYEQYF
TRBV2	TRBJ2-2	many	NA	TGTGCCAGCATGTTGGGTGGGCCCGGGGAGCTGTTTTTT	CASMLGGPGELFF
TRBV10-3	TRBJ2-7	NA	TRBD2	TGTGCCATCACTGATCCCGGGCGGGAGGGATCCTACGAGCAGTACTTC	CAITDPGREGSYEQYF
TRBV2	TRBJ2-7	many	TRBD1	TGTGCCAGCAGTGCCGGGACAGGGCCATCCTACGAGCAGTACTTC	CASSAGTGPSYEQYF
TRBV29-1	TRBJ2-5	NA	TRBD2	TGCAGCAGAGATAGACTAGCGGGCCAAGAGACCCAGTACTTC	CSRDRLAGQETQYF
TRBV2	TRBJ2-3	NA	TRBD2	TGTGCCAGCAGACTAGCGGGGAGCCGTAGCACAGATACGCAGTATTTT	CASRLAGSRSTDTQYF
TRBV12-3/TRBV12-4	TRBJ2-7	many	NA	TGTGCCAGCAGTTTCGGCACCTATAGCTCCTACGAGCAGTACTTC	CASSFGTYSSYEQYF
TRBV6-5	TRBJ2-2	many	TRBD1	TGTGCCAGCAGGTCCGGGACAGTGAACACCGGGGAGCTGTTTTTT	CASRSGTVNTGELFF
TRBV5-4	TRBJ2-7	many	NA	TGTGCCAGCAGCTTTTCCCCATCCTACGAGCAGTACTTC	CASSFSPSYEQYF
TRBV7-9	TRBJ2-2	many	NA	TGTGCCAGCAGCTTCGGGGGCGGGACCGGGGAGCTGTTTTTT	CASSFGGGTGELFF
TRBV19	TRBJ1-3	NA	NA	TGTGCCTGGACCCAATCAGTCTCTGGAAACACCATATATTTT	CAWTQSVSGNTIYF
TRBV10-3	TRBJ1-4	NA	NA	TGTGCCATCAGTGAAAACAGACCTAATGAAAAACTGTTTTTT	CAISENRPNEKLFF
TRBV5-8	TRBJ1-4	few	NA	TGTGCCAGCAGCCACGGCGACCGTGATAATGAAAAACTGTTTTTT	CASSHGDRDNEKLFF
TRBV29-1	TRBJ1-2	NA	TRBD1	TGCAGCGTGGACAGGGGAGACTACACCTTC	CSVDRGDYTF
TRBV2	TRBJ1-5	NA	NA	TGTGCCAGCAACCGACGAGGAAACAGTCAGCCCCAGCATTTT	CASNRRGNSQPQHF
TRBV5-1	TRBJ2-7	many	NA	TGCGCCAGCAGCTTGGCCATCGCGGCAGGGCTCTACGAGCAGTACTTC	CASSLAIAAGLYEQYF
TRBV3-1	TRBJ2-7	NA	TRBD2	TGTGCCAGCAGCCAAGGTCGCGGTGACGGGAGGGAATACTTC	CASSQGRGDGREYF
TRBV30	TRBJ1-2	once	NA	TGTGCCTGGATCAAGGGATTTACCTATGGCTACACCTTC	CAWIKGFTYGYTF
TRBV7-9	TRBJ1-2	many	NA	TGTGCCAGCAGCTTAGATCCGGGGGACTATGGCTACACCTTC	CASSLDPGDYGYTF
TRBV7-9	TRBJ1-1	NA	NA	TGTGCCAGCAGTATTAGCGGGAGTGCGAACACTGAAGCTTTCTTT	CASSISGSANTEAFF